The 9 T cell receptor beta chains reported below all come from one sample, sequenced in a study of technical replicates of blood from a few donors. The assay was immunoSEQ multiplex PCR, and TCRdb's table has in-frame clones only and misses some. The table includes 80,000 to 90,000 clones, 94% detected once. Sequenced: T cells isolated from PBMCs. These TCRs come from a human donor in good health.

This chain uses TRBV19 with TRBJ2-7; D perhaps matches TRBD2 (6 bases). Germline V gene sequence: CDR1 LNHDA, CDR2 SQIVND (reference sequence). This CDR3 is built from 14 residues. V was pared by 4 bases and J by 6 bases, with 16 bases between. The CDR3 sequence is CASSTGTARGEQYF. The CDR3 DNA is TGTGCCAGTAGTACGGGGACTGCGAGGGGCGAGCAGTACTTC.

The rearrangement links TRBV7-9 to TRBJ2-3; TRBD1 is a possible D gene (6 bases). The CDR3 has 16 residues. CDR1 is SEHNR and CDR2 is FQNEAQ in the germline V gene (reference sequence). V lost 0 bases and J 4 bases, leaving 14 bases between the germline ends. The CDR3, as DNA: TGTGCCAGCAGCTTAGCGTTCAGGGGCGTCGCAGATACGCAGTATTTT. Encoded protein: CASSLAFRGVADTQYF.

This chain connects TRBV11-2 to TRBJ2-5; perhaps TRBD1 as D (6 bases). Deletions cut 3 bases from V and 2 bases from J, with 22 bases between. This CDR3 has 18 residues. Germline lookup yields CDR1 SGHAT and CDR2 FQNNGV. The DNA for the CDR3 is TGTGCCAGCAGCTTCAATCGGCCCGGCAGGGGCCCTCAAGAGACCCAGTACTTC. Translated, it gives CASSFNRPGRGPQETQYF.

This chain connects TRBV5-1 to TRBJ2-5; D is possibly TRBD2 (5 bases). Trimming took off 0 bases at V and 5 bases at J, with 8 bases between the two ends. Germline-derived CDR1 and CDR2 are SGHRS and YFSETQ. This CDR3 spans 13 amino acids. The CDR3 loop is CASSLGRAETQYF. Here the CDR3 DNA reads TGCGCCAGCAGCTTGGGGCGGGCCGAGACCCAGTACTTC.

The genes are TRBV28 and TRBJ2-1, with 8 nucleotides matching TRBD2. The CDR3 contains 16 residues. Germline-derived CDR1 and CDR2 are MDHEN and SYDVKM. The V and J ends lost 3 bases and 4 bases, in that order; junction bases with no gene match: 8. Here the CDR3 reads CASSLISGRAYNEQFF. The CDR3 DNA follows: TGTGCCAGCAGTTTGATCAGCGGGAGAGCTTACAATGAGCAGTTCTTC.

The genes are TRBV6-5 and TRBJ1-2, with TRBD1 matching 7 bases. Losses at the gene ends were 2 bases for V and 2 bases for J; bases not matched to a gene: 8. CDR3 size: 16 residues. Germline assignment: CDR1 MNHEY and CDR2 SVGAGI. CDR3 loop: CASSYTGQTGNYGYTF. The CDR3 bases are TGTGCCAGCAGTTACACAGGTCAGACAGGGAACTATGGCTACACCTTC.

This clone was seen a single time. V gene TRBV7-8 combines with J gene TRBJ2-5; TRBD2 is a possible D gene (6 bases). Germline loops: CDR1 SGHVS, CDR2 FQNEAQ. This CDR3 has 16 residues. Trimming pared 2 bases from V and 4 bases from J, leaving 17 bases between. The CDR3 DNA reads as TGTGCCAGCAGCTTAATCAAGGCGGGGTCCCGAGAGACCCAGTACTTC. Its translation is CASSLIKAGSRETQYF.

This clone has only one observation. V gene TRBV7-2 combines with J gene TRBJ1-5, with D perhaps TRBD1 (6 bases). The CDR3 totals 14 residues. V was clipped by 1 base and J by 6 bases, with 10 bases between them. Germline loops: CDR1 SGHTA, CDR2 FQGNSA. The CDR3 nucleotides read TGTGCCAGCAGCTTAGGAATCAGGGGTCAGCCCCAGCATTTT. Translating it yields CASSLGIRGQPQHF.

The V gene is TRBV28, the J gene TRBJ2-1, with 8 bases identical to TRBD2. Germline values: CDR1 MDHEN, CDR2 SYDVKM. The junction had 8 bases not matched to a gene; V was cut back by 7 bases and J by 6 bases. The CDR3 length is 14 residues. The chain's CDR3 is CASKPGLAGNEQFF. The CDR3 bases are TGTGCCAGCAAGCCGGGGCTAGCGGGCAATGAGCAGTTCTTC.